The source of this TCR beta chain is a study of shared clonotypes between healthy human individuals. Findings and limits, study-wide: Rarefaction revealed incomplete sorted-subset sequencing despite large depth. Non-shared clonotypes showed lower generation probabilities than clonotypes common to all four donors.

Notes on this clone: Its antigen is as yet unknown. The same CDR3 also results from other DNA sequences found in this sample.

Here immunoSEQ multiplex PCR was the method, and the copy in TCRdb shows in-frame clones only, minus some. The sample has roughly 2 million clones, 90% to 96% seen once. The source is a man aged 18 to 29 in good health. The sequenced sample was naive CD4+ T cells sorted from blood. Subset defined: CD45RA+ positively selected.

The CDR3 nucleotides are TGTGCCAGCAGCTTGGCTAGTGGAGAGACCCAGTACTTC. As protein: CASSLASGETQYF. The chain links TRBV5-6 to TRBJ2-5; D gene ambiguous. Between the trimmed V and J ends, which lost 0 bases and 4 bases, there was a span of 7 bases. CDR3 length equals 13 residues. CDR1 and CDR2 from the germline V gene are SGHDT and YYEEEE.